These 16 T cell receptor beta chains were sequenced from one sample in a study of blood T cell repertoires in COVID-19. Clones were sequenced by immunoSEQ multiplex PCR, and TCRdb holds only the in-frame ones, with some missing. The sample contains some 250,000 clones, around 80% of which appear only once. Sequencing input: peripheral blood. The origin of the receptors is a man older than 75 with acute or convalescent COVID-19.

The rearrangement links TRBV5-6 to TRBJ1-4, with D unclear. This CDR3 is 14 amino acids long. V gave up 4 bases and J gave up 8 bases, with 15 bases separating them. The germline CDR1 and CDR2 sequences are SGHDT and YYEEEE. CDR3 bases: TGTGCCAGCAGCGTAGCCGGGAGGGAAGAAAAACTGTTTTTT. Translation gives CASSVAGREEKLFF.

The rearrangement joins TRBV28 to TRBJ1-6; D is possibly TRBD1 (5 bases). Per germline, CDR1 MDHEN and CDR2 SYDVKM. This CDR3 comprises 15 residues. Trimming pared 2 bases from V and 6 bases from J, leaving 11 bases between. The CDR3 region is CASSLTSGGNSPLHF. DNA of the CDR3: TGTGCCAGCAGTTTAACGTCCGGGGGTAATTCACCCCTCCACTTT. The full variable domain, in which reference TRBV28 and TRBJ1-6 provide the parts outside the CDR3, is DVKVTQSSRYLVKRTGEKVFLECVQDMDHENMFWYRQDPGLGLRLIYFSYDVKMKEKGDIPEGYSVSREKKERFSLILESASTNQTSMYLCASSLTSGGNSPLHFGNGTRLTVT.

V usage is TRBV5-1 and J usage is TRBJ2-5; TRBD2 is a possible D gene (6 bases). Germline values: CDR1 SGHRS, CDR2 YFSETQ. The CDR3 contains 16 residues. Trimming cost V 4 bases and J 0 bases, with 16 bases left between them. The CDR3: CASSPDGGSNQETQYF. As DNA, the CDR3 is TGCGCCAGCAGCCCCGATGGGGGGTCCAACCAAGAGACCCAGTACTTC.

V is TRBV24-1 and J is TRBJ2-2; 8 bases line up with TRBD1. The junction had 2 bases not matched to a gene; V was cut back by 3 bases and J by 0 bases. The CDR3 contains 16 residues. In germline, CDR1 is KGHDR, CDR2 SFDVKD. Here the CDR3 DNA reads TGTGCCACCAGTGATCCAGGGGGCCCGAACACCGGGGAGCTGTTTTTT. Translated, it gives CATSDPGGPNTGELFF.

The chain joins TRBV29-1 to TRBJ2-7; a possible D gene is TRBD2 (6 bases). This CDR3 spans 11 amino acids. V lost 6 bases, J lost 5 bases, and 11 bases lay in between. Per germline, CDR1 SQVTM and CDR2 ANQGSEA. The CDR3 bases are TGCAGCGTCCTACTAGCCCACGAGCAGTACTTC. Translation gives CSVLLAHEQYF.

V usage is TRBV7-9 and J usage is TRBJ1-1; D unclear. The germline V and J ends were trimmed by 3 bases and 5 bases, with 4 bases remaining between them. The CDR3 length is 11 residues. CDR1 SEHNR and CDR2 FQNEAQ come from the germline V gene (reference sequence). The CDR3 nucleotides are TGTGCCAGCAGCTTGGAGACTGAAGCTTTCTTT. This sequence encodes CASSLETEAFF. Looking up the rest from reference TRBV7-9 and TRBJ1-1 gives the full variable domain: DTGVSQNPRHKITKRGQNVTFRCDPISEHNRLYWYRQTLGQGPEFLTYFQNEAQLEKSRLLSDRFSAERPKGSFSTLEIQRTEQGDSAMYLCASSLETEAFFGQGTRLTVV.

The chain uses TRBV6-1 and TRBJ2-7; the D gene is possibly TRBD1 (5 bases). The CDR3 is 14 residues long. V was clipped by 2 bases and J by 2 bases, with 10 bases between them. Germline loops: CDR1 MNHNS, CDR2 SASEGT. CDR3 residues: CASSEQGPTYEQYF. In nucleotides, the CDR3 is TGTGCCAGCAGTGAACAGGGCCCGACCTACGAGCAGTACTTC.

The chain uses TRBV6-1 and TRBJ2-5; 11 bases line up with TRBD2. CDR1 and CDR2 from the germline V gene are MNHNS and SASEGT. This CDR3 has 13 residues. V lost 2 bases, J lost 7 bases, and 0 bases stayed unmatched. The CDR3 loop reads CASSELAGGTQYF. In DNA form, the CDR3 reads TGTGCCAGCAGTGAACTAGCGGGGGGGACCCAGTACTTC.

The chain combines TRBV29-1 with TRBJ2-3; 11 bases match TRBD1. In germline, CDR1 is SQVTM, CDR2 ANQGSEA. The CDR3 has 17 amino acids. After removal of 3 bases from V and 4 bases from J, the junction contained 12 bases not matched to a gene. The CDR3 DNA follows: TGCAGCGTTGATCCCCGGACAGGGGGCGCTTTAGCAGATACGCAGTATTTT. It translates to CSVDPRTGGALADTQYF.

The chain employs TRBV6-5 and TRBJ2-1; 11 bases fit TRBD2. Trimming at V came to 2 bases and at J to 4 bases, leaving 1 base not matched to a gene. The CDR3 runs to 15 residues. Per germline, CDR1 MNHEY and CDR2 SVGAGI. CDR3 amino acids: CASSYTSGGYNEQFF. The CDR3, as DNA: TGTGCCAGCAGTTACACTAGCGGGGGATACAATGAGCAGTTCTTC.

The rearrangement uses TRBV9 and TRBJ2-2; D perhaps matches TRBD1 (5 bases). The CDR3 has 18 residues. The V gene lost 0 bases and the J gene lost 7 bases, with 22 bases spanning the gap. CDR1 and CDR2 from the germline V gene are SGDLS and YYNGEE. This CDR3 is CASSVATLRAGKFGELFF. CDR3 DNA: TGTGCCAGCAGCGTAGCTACCTTAAGGGCAGGGAAGTTCGGGGAGCTGTTTTTT.

Here the CDR3 DNA reads TGCGCCAGCAGCTCGGGACAGGGGGCCTCAGATACGCAGTATTTT. Its translation: CASSSGQGASDTQYF. V gene TRBV5-1 combines with J gene TRBJ2-3, with TRBD1 matching 12 bases. Germline V CDR1 and CDR2: SGHRS, YFSETQ. The trim removed 3 bases at V and 4 bases at J, leaving 3 bases unmatched. CDR3 length: 15 amino acids.

The gene calls are TRBV2 and TRBJ2-5; TRBD2 matches 11 bases. The CDR3 sequence is 17 residues long. Germline values: CDR1 SNHLY, CDR2 FYNNEI. After removal of 5 bases from V and 7 bases from J, the junction contained 15 bases not matched to a gene. In nucleotides, the CDR3 is TGTGCCAGCAGTAGGGCTAGCGGGGGGCTCCAAGCTGGGACCCAGTACTTC. Its translation: CASSRASGGLQAGTQYF.

The rearrangement links TRBV2 to TRBJ1-4, with 11 bases fitting TRBD1. CDR1 and CDR2 (germline): SNHLY, FYNNEI. CDR3 length equals 15 residues. Trimming took 1 base from V and 8 from J; bases not matched to a gene: 3. The CDR3: CASSEGTGGREKLFF. In DNA form, the CDR3 reads TGTGCCAGCAGTGAAGGGACAGGGGGCAGGGAAAAACTGTTTTTT.

The chain couples TRBV27 to TRBJ2-3; 9 nucleotides align to TRBD2. The CDR3 contains 12 residues. Looked up from germline, CDR1 is MNHEY and CDR2 is SMNVEV (reference sequence). V trimming: 8 bases; J trimming: 7 bases; junction bases outside the gene matches: 4. The CDR3 reads CASGLAGNTQYF. The CDR3 coding sequence is TGTGCCAGCGGGCTAGCGGGAAATACGCAGTATTTT.

This sequence joins TRBV13 and TRBJ1-2, with D maybe TRBD1 (6 bases). CDR1 and CDR2 from the germline V gene are PRHDT and FYEKMQ (reference sequence). V gave up 5 bases and J gave up 9 bases, with 28 bases separating them. The CDR3 has 17 amino acids. The CDR3 DNA sequence: TGTGCCAGCAGCCTCCAAGCGTGGGACATGGGCTATTATCGCTACACCTTC. Translating gives CASSLQAWDMGYYRYTF.